A selection of T cell receptor beta chains follows, all from one sample in a study of OX40 agonist ivuxolimab in advanced cancers. The data were produced by immunoSEQ multiplex PCR, yet TCRdb's version contains in-frame clones alone and is incomplete. The sample has about 80,000 clones; 84% are singletons. Source: CD4+ or CD8+ T cells sorted from blood, taken in a trial of the OX40 agonist ivuxolimab. These receptors all come from an adult with an advanced solid tumor such as melanoma, head and neck, liver or kidney cancer. Both conserved end residues are part of each CDR3. The D gene is left open where the match is weak. A clone size is listed for some rows: how often the clone was seen (once, few, many), or a class if it is expanded.

j_call d_call clone_size v_call cdr3_nt cdr3_aa
TRBJ2-6 NA NA TRBV4-1 TGCGCCAGCAGCCTTACAGTTTTCTCTGGGGCCAACGTCCTGACTTTC CASSLTVFSGANVLTF
TRBJ2-3 NA NA TRBV19 TGTGCCAGTAGTCTCGGGAGACAGGGAGGGGGAGCAGATACGCAGTATTTT CASSLGRQGGGADTQYF
TRBJ1-6 NA NA TRBV7-2 TGTGCCAGCAGCAACCCCAGCGCCTATAATTCACCCCTCCACTTT CASSNPSAYNSPLHF
TRBJ2-1 NA few TRBV10-2 TGCGCCAGCAGTGACTCCGGGACAACCCCTTCCAATGAGCAGTTCTTC CASSDSGTTPSNEQFF
TRBJ1-1 NA NA TRBV14 TGTGCCAGCAGCGCGGGCAGAGGGACTGAAGCTTTCTTT CASSAGRGTEAFF
TRBJ2-7 NA NA TRBV7-9 TGTGCCAGCAGCTTAGTAACCCGGGGGTACGAGCAGTACTTC CASSLVTRGYEQYF
TRBJ2-7 NA NA TRBV6-1 TGTGCCAGCAGCTCCCTTTCGGTCCAAAACGAGCAGTACTTC CASSSLSVQNEQYF
TRBJ2-3 NA NA TRBV5-1 TGCGCCAGCAGCTTGGCTGACTCGACTAGCACAGATACGCAGTATTTT CASSLADSTSTDTQYF
TRBJ2-3 TRBD2 NA TRBV10-3 TGTGCCATCAGTCGGACTAGCGGGAGGACAGATACGCAGTATTTT CAISRTSGRTDTQYF
TRBJ2-1 TRBD2 NA TRBV7-2 TGTGCCAGCAGCTTAGCGCGGGGGTCCGTTGAGCAGTTCTTC CASSLARGSVEQFF
TRBJ1-6 TRBD1 NA TRBV4-2 TGTGCCAGCAGCTCTGACAGGGGGTATACTTCACCCCTCCACTTT CASSSDRGYTSPLHF
TRBJ1-2 TRBD1 NA TRBV5-1 TGCGCCAGCAGCTTGGTATCGGGACAGGGTCTCTATGGCTACACCTTC CASSLVSGQGLYGYTF
TRBJ1-5 NA NA TRBV28 TGTGCCAGCAGTTACAATCAGCCCCAGCATTTT CASSYNQPQHF
TRBJ2-7 NA once TRBV9 TGTGCCAGCAGCGTAGCGGTGGGGCCCTACGAGCAGTACTTC CASSVAVGPYEQYF
TRBJ2-7 TRBD1 NA TRBV7-9 TGTGCCAGCACCCAGACAGGGGTTACCTCCTACGAGCAGTACTTC CASTQTGVTSYEQYF
TRBJ2-5 TRBD1 NA TRBV28 TGTGCCAGCAGCCAAAGGACAGGGCAAGAGACCCAGTACTTC CASSQRTGQETQYF
TRBJ2-1 TRBD2 NA TRBV25-1 TGTGCCAGCAGTGACCCGGGACTAGTGGGCAATGAGCAGTTCTTC CASSDPGLVGNEQFF
TRBJ2-6 TRBD1 NA TRBV19 TGTGCCAGTAGTGGACAGGGGGCCGGTGGGGCCAACGTCCTGACTTTC CASSGQGAGGANVLTF
TRBJ2-5 TRBD2 few TRBV29-1 TGCAGCGTGGCGCCGGGAGGAGAGACCCAGTACTTC CSVAPGGETQYF
TRBJ1-1 TRBD1 NA TRBV5-6 TGTGCCAGCAGCCCTCAGGGGGGCGAAGCTTTCTTT CASSPQGGEAFF
TRBJ2-5 NA NA TRBV7-9 TGTGCCAGCAACGGGGTTGAGACCCAGTACTTC CASNGVETQYF
TRBJ2-3 NA NA TRBV6-5 TGTGCCAGCAGTCGGACCCAAGCACCCACAGATACGCAGTATTTT CASSRTQAPTDTQYF
TRBJ1-3 NA NA TRBV18 TGTGCCAGCTCACCGGGCCTTTCTTCTGGAAACACCATATATTTT CASSPGLSSGNTIYF
TRBJ1-1 NA NA TRBV29-1 TGCAGCGTTGTTCAGGGCAGTCCCGTGAATACTGAAGCTTTCTTT CSVVQGSPVNTEAFF
TRBJ2-3 NA NA TRBV5-1 TGCGCCAGCAGCTTGGGCGGGATTAGCACAGATACGCAGTATTTT CASSLGGISTDTQYF
TRBJ1-1 TRBD1 NA TRBV5-1 TGCGCCAGCCGCCTCGACAGGGGTGATGTGGCTGAAGCTTTCTTT CASRLDRGDVAEAFF
TRBJ2-7 NA few TRBV5-4 TGTGCCAGCAGCTCTGGATGGGGGAGCTCCTACGAGCAGTACTTC CASSSGWGSSYEQYF
TRBJ2-1 TRBD2 NA TRBV19 TGTGCCAGTAGTATCACTAGCGGGTTCAATGAGCAGTTCTTC CASSITSGFNEQFF
TRBJ2-3 NA NA TRBV11-3 TGTGCCAGCAGCTTAGGTAGCTTGACAGATACGCAGTATTTT CASSLGSLTDTQYF
TRBJ2-3 NA NA TRBV4-2 TGTGCCAGCAGCCAGGCCGCTGCAGATACGCAGTATTTT CASSQAAADTQYF
TRBJ1-2 TRBD1 NA TRBV19 TGTGCCACCTCCCCGGGACAGGGGCGTGGCTACACCTTC CATSPGQGRGYTF
TRBJ2-2 NA NA TRBV5-1 TGCGCCAGCAGCTTGGACCAGCTGGGGAACACCGGGGAGCTGTTTTTT CASSLDQLGNTGELFF
TRBJ2-1 TRBD2 NA TRBV7-2 TGTGCCAGCAGCCGGACCGGGACTAGCGCTTACAATGAGCAGTTCTTC CASSRTGTSAYNEQFF
TRBJ1-5 NA NA TRBV28 TGTGCCAGCAGTGGGGCAGGGCGGTATCAGCCCCAGCATTTT CASSGAGRYQPQHF
TRBJ2-6 NA few TRBV19 TGTGCCAGTAGTATAGCGGCCTCTGGGGCCAACGTCCTGACTTTC CASSIAASGANVLTF
TRBJ2-7 NA NA TRBV7-9 TGTGCCAGCAGCTTGGTAACGGGAACCGGGGAGCAGTACTTC CASSLVTGTGEQYF
TRBJ2-7 NA NA TRBV7-6 TGTGCCAGCAGCCCATCCCGATCTAGCGTTTTCTCCTACGAGCAGTACTTC CASSPSRSSVFSYEQYF
TRBJ2-1 NA NA TRBV28 TGTGCCAGCAGTTTCTCGGACATATCGCTAAACAATGAGCAGTTCTTC CASSFSDISLNNEQFF
TRBJ2-3 NA once TRBV7-8 TGTGCCAGCAGTTGGGCGCGGTTGAACACAGATACGCAGTATTTT CASSWARLNTDTQYF
TRBJ1-4 TRBD1 NA TRBV7-9 TGTGCCAGCAGCTCGCGGGACAGCCGGAGGGAAAAACTGTTTTTT CASSSRDSRREKLFF
TRBJ2-2 NA NA TRBV9 TGTGCCAGCAGCGTAGCTGATCTAGCGACGAACACCGGGGAGCTGTTTTTT CASSVADLATNTGELFF
TRBJ2-1 TRBD2 NA TRBV23-1 TGCGCCAGCAGTCAAACCCATATAGCGGGAGCCTACAATGAGCAGTTCTTC CASSQTHIAGAYNEQFF
TRBJ1-2 NA few TRBV4-3 TGCGCCAGCAGCCAAACCCCAGGGGAGAGCGGCTACACCTTC CASSQTPGESGYTF
TRBJ2-5 TRBD2 once TRBV6-5 TGTGCCAGCAGTCAGGGGCGGGGGGAAGAGACCCAGTACTTC CASSQGRGEETQYF
TRBJ1-1 NA NA TRBV11-3 TGTGCCAGCAGTCGTACGACAGCCCCATACACTGAAGCTTTCTTT CASSRTTAPYTEAFF
TRBJ2-1 NA NA TRBV6-5 TGTGCCAGCAGAACCTTAGGCAGAACGGGGCAGTTCTTC CASRTLGRTGQFF
TRBJ2-5 NA NA TRBV5-1 TGCGCCAGCAGACGGGCAGGGGGGATCGAAGAGACCCAGTACTTC CASRRAGGIEETQYF
TRBJ1-1 TRBD1 NA TRBV2 TGTGCCAGCTGCTGGACAGGGTCGAACACTGAAGCTTTCTTT CASCWTGSNTEAFF
TRBJ2-5 TRBD1 NA TRBV13 TGTGCCAGCAGCCGCCTTCCGGGACAGGGCCAAGAGACCCAGTACTTC CASSRLPGQGQETQYF
TRBJ1-4 NA NA TRBV6-1 TGTGCCAGCAGTGAAGCGGGGGTGAGACTTGAAAAACTGTTTTTT CASSEAGVRLEKLFF
TRBJ2-3 NA NA TRBV10-3 TGTGCCATCGAGGGGACAAGCACAGATACGCAGTATTTT CAIEGTSTDTQYF
TRBJ2-5 NA NA TRBV25-1 TGTGCCAGCAGTGTCCACAAAGGGAGATCAGAGACCCAGTACTTC CASSVHKGRSETQYF
TRBJ1-1 TRBD1 NA TRBV19 TGTGCCAGTAGTCACGGACAGGGGTGGACTGAAGCTTTCTTT CASSHGQGWTEAFF
TRBJ2-3 TRBD2 NA TRBV6-4 TGTGCCAGCAGTCCAAGTGGCTTTAGCGGGACGAACACAGATACGCAGTATTTT CASSPSGFSGTNTDTQYF
TRBJ2-3 TRBD1 medium-sized TRBV6-1 TGTGCCAGCAGTGATCCTTGGACAGGGCTCATCACAGATACGCAGTATTTT CASSDPWTGLITDTQYF
TRBJ2-1 TRBD1 NA TRBV7-8 TGTGCCAGCAGCCCCGCCGGGACAGGGGGGTACAATGAGCAGTTCTTC CASSPAGTGGYNEQFF
TRBJ2-3 TRBD2 NA TRBV11-3 TGTGCCAGCAGCTTAGGGGCTAGCGGGGGGGAAGATACGCAGTATTTT CASSLGASGGEDTQYF
TRBJ2-1 TRBD2 NA TRBV10-2 TGCGCCAGCACCGAGGGGCAAGCGGGAGCCGATGAGCAGTTCTTC CASTEGQAGADEQFF
TRBJ1-5 NA NA TRBV25-1 TGTGCCAGCAGAAACTCAGGGATCGGCAATCAGCCCCAGCATTTT CASRNSGIGNQPQHF
TRBJ1-1 NA NA TRBV10-3 TGTGCCATCAGATCCGGGACGGTTAACACTGAAGCTTTCTTT CAIRSGTVNTEAFF